Below, one T cell receptor beta chain is given with its context. This clonotype has ten or more counts. Its antigen is currently not known. Base quality data are lacking; no much larger clone is found one base away. The study deep-sequenced TCR repertoires of sorted CD4+ and CD8+ blood T cells from severe aplastic anemia patients and healthy subjects. Ficoll-Paque density gradient centrifugation was used to isolate peripheral blood mononuclear cells. Before DNA extraction, CD4+ and CD8+ T cells were sorted by FACS or by magnetic beads. This record belongs to a study of CD8+CD57+ T cells in acquired aplastic anemia (dated by TCRdb to 2016 to 2019). Regarding the complete study: A mean of approximately 3 ug of DNA, ranging from about 0.2 to 27.4 ug, was extracted from sorted CD4+ and CD8+ cells. Mean read counts for healthy donor samples were about 10 million for CD4+ cells and 11.0 million for CD8+ cells. What the authors observed across the whole study: Roughly 30 CD8+ CDR3 sequences were found to be shared between patients and controls, but these sequences appeared to be highly expressed in patients and within the immunodominant clones of the patients. Patients and healthy controls showed no significant difference in CD8+ Simpson's diversity (P=0.060).

Genomic DNA served as template for TCR beta VDJ combination and CDR3 sequence profiling. An Illumina HiSeq 2000 was the platform used for TCR repertoire sequencing. The authors processed their data as follows. TRBV/TRBJ rearrangement plots, CDR3 size and DJ length profiles, and Simpson's diversity index were used to assess repertoires. The most abundant DNA sequence in the deep sequencing data was defined as the immunodominant clone. CDR3 amino acid sequences were screened for sharing across subjects and compared with published repertoires and the VDJdb database. TCRdb passed the public sequencing reads through fastp at Q25 and MiXCR, retaining productive beta sequences. Records with the same CDR3 protein are collapsed into one entry carrying the most frequent genes and DNA. The V and J calls here are based on TCRdb, not the publication. The table for this sample lists about 80,000 distinct CDR3 sequences; under 50% of them were counted only once. Together, the top ten hold approximately 70% of the sample.

Via the germline V gene (reference sequence), CDR1 is LNHDA and CDR2 SQIVND. Reading from cysteine to phenylalanine, the CDR3 counts 14 amino acids. Only the CDR3 DNA is retained, 42 bases long and in frame from the first base. V sheds 4 bases and J sheds 5 bases, leaving 12 bases between their ends. The chain couples TRBV19 to TRBJ1-5, with TRBD1 as a weak D call on 6 bases. Sequencing was done on a sample of sorted CD4+, CD8+, or CD8+CD57+ T cells (not recorded which) from PBMCs. The TCR originated in a human donor in good health, serving as a control. The DNA reads as follows: TGTGCCAGTAGTAAGGACAGAATCCATCAGCCCCAGCATTTT. Its protein product is CASSKDRIHQPQHF.